These 32 T cell receptor beta chains came from one sample sequenced in a study of T-cell reconstitution after alpha-beta-depleted transplantation in children. Unique molecular identifiers were incorporated into the prepared TCRbeta library. TCRdb re-called the PCR reads with MiXCR, one entry per CDR3 protein. The data contain some 550,000 distinct CDR3 sequences, 23% of them singletons. Sequences were derived from PBMCs, mostly from graft donor cells, sampled 360 days after TCRalphabeta/CD19-depleted stem cell transplant. These receptors were obtained from a boy less than two years old who had a stem cell transplant for acute myeloid leukemia, so the T cells may come from the graft donor.

This clonotype came up a few times. The CDR3 DNA is TGTGCCAGCAGTTTAGGGACAGGGGGCCCTAAGAACACTGAAGCTTTCTTT. It specifies CASSLGTGGPKNTEAFF. The chain carries TRBV12-3 or TRBV12-4 and TRBJ1-1; the match to TRBD1 covers 11 bases. The CDR3 has 17 amino acids. V was pared by 1 base and J by 1 base, with 5 bases of the junction left unmatched.

The V call is TRBV12-3 or TRBV12-4, the J call TRBJ2-7, with 9 bases matching TRBD1. The CDR3 has 15 residues. The J segment lost 4 bases and the V segment lost 5 bases, leaving 9 bases of the junction unmatched. CDR3 nucleotides: TGTGCCAGCAGTACCGCGGGACAGGGTTGGTACGAGCAGTACTTC. Translation gives CASSTAGQGWYEQYF.

This clonotype has a count of ten or more. The rearrangement joins TRBV6-1 to TRBJ2-3; maybe TRBD2 (6 bases). CDR1 and CDR2 from the germline V gene are MNHNS and SASEGT. The CDR3 consists of 16 residues. V dropped 4 bases and J dropped 2 bases, with 16 bases sitting between them. As DNA, the CDR3 is TGTGCCAGCAGTGTGGAGGGCGCTCTCAACACAGATACGCAGTATTTT. It yields the protein CASSVEGALNTDTQYF.

Ten or more counts support this clonotype. This chain joins TRBV7-9 and TRBJ2-2; D call uncertain. The CDR3 totals 15 residues. The germline V and J ends were trimmed by 1 base and 0 bases, with 6 bases remaining between them. Germline V gene sequence: CDR1 SEHNR, CDR2 FQNEAQ (reference sequence). The CDR3 nucleotides are TGTGCCAGCAGCTTAGAGGTCCCGAACACCGGGGAGCTGTTTTTT. Translating it yields CASSLEVPNTGELFF.

The chain uses TRBV28 and TRBJ2-5; TRBD1 might be the D (6 bases). The ends were cut back, 4 bases at V and 1 base at J, with 7 bases in the middle. Looked up from germline, CDR1 is MDHEN and CDR2 is SYDVKM. The CDR3 length is 13 residues. The CDR3 reads CASSWDTQETQYF. The CDR3 region has the DNA TGTGCCAGCAGTTGGGACACCCAAGAGACCCAGTACTTC. Variable domain in full (rest from reference TRBV28 and TRBJ2-5): DVKVTQSSRYLVKRTGEKVFLECVQDMDHENMFWYRQDPGLGLRLIYFSYDVKMKEKGDIPEGYSVSREKKERFSLILESASTNQTSMYLCASSWDTQETQYFGPGTRLLVL.

This clonotype was observed a few times. This chain joins TRBV6-2 or TRBV6-3 and TRBJ2-7; 8 bases are shared with TRBD1. CDR1 MNHEY and CDR2 SVGEGT come from the germline V gene. J lost 4 bases, V lost 7 bases, and 6 bases had no gene match. The CDR3 consists of 13 residues. The CDR3 DNA is TGTGCCAGCATGGACAGGGCATCGTACGAGCAGTACTTC. Protein: CASMDRASYEQYF.

In its sample, this clonotype was seen many times. CDR3 sequence reads: CASSVVVKRGAAGDEQFF. The DNA of the CDR3 is TGCGCCAGCAGTGTCGTTGTGAAGCGGGGGGCGGCTGGGGATGAGCAGTTCTTC. The chain joins TRBV4-1 to TRBJ2-1, with TRBD2 matching over 9 bases. The CDR3 is made up of 18 amino acids. V trimming: 6 bases; J trimming: 8 bases; junction bases outside the gene matches: 20. The germline V gene encodes CDR1 MGHRA and CDR2 YSYEKL.

In its sample, this clonotype was seen many times. This rearrangement joins TRBV4-1 to TRBJ2-6; D remains unclear. V was shortened by 3 bases and J by 4 bases, with 13 bases between the two germline ends. The CDR3 contains 16 residues. Germline CDR1 reads MGHRA; CDR2 reads YSYEKL. In nucleotides, the CDR3 is TGCGCCAGCAGCCAGATAACGGGTTTGGGGGCCAACGTCCTGACTTTC. This sequence encodes CASSQITGLGANVLTF.

This clonotype was counted between two and nine times. V and J are TRBV4-3 and TRBJ2-1; D possibly corresponds to TRBD2 (6 bases). V lost 0 bases to trimming and J lost 4 bases, with 19 bases between them. The CDR3 contains 18 residues. Per germline, CDR1 LGHNA and CDR2 YSLEER. This CDR3 reads CASSQEFRTRGLYNEQFF. The CDR3 DNA follows: TGCGCCAGCAGCCAAGAATTTAGGACAAGGGGACTTTACAATGAGCAGTTCTTC.

The chain links TRBV18 to TRBJ2-2; D possibly corresponds to TRBD2 (6 bases). The ends were cut back, 6 bases at V and 5 bases at J, with 16 bases in the middle. Per the germline V gene, CDR1 is KGHSH and CDR2 is LQKENI. The CDR3 has 15 amino acids. The chain's CDR3 is CASSPPGLPTGELFF. DNA for the CDR3: TGTGCCAGCTCGCCGCCCGGACTACCTACCGGGGAGCTGTTTTTT.

At least ten counts were recorded for this clonotype. V usage is TRBV18 and J usage is TRBJ2-6, with D unclear. Germline V gene data show CDR1 as KGHSH and CDR2 as LQKENI. Trimming removed 5 bases at V and 0 bases at J, with 11 bases between. CDR3 size: 16 residues. CDR3 nucleotide sequence: TGTGCCAGCTCAAGCGAAGGGATCTCTGGGGCCAACGTCCTGACTTTC. Translated: CASSSEGISGANVLTF. Using reference TRBV18 and TRBJ2-6 for the parts outside the CDR3, the full variable domain is NAGVMQNPRHLVRRRGQEARLRCSPMKGHSHVYWYRQLPEEGLKFMVYLQKENIIDESGMPKERFSAEFPKEGPSILRIQQVVRGDSAAYFCASSSEGISGANVLTFGAGSRLTVL.

The gene calls are TRBV29-1 and TRBJ1-5; TRBD1 matches at 9 bases. V was clipped by 6 bases and J by 5 bases; unmatched bases: 8. The CDR3 totals 14 residues. Per the germline V gene, CDR1 is SQVTM and CDR2 is ANQGSEA. CDR3 loop: CSVTGGQGDQPQHF. The CDR3 coding sequence is TGCAGCGTCACTGGGGGACAGGGCGATCAGCCCCAGCATTTT. Looking up the rest from reference TRBV29-1 and TRBJ1-5 gives the full variable domain: SAVISQKPSRDICQRGTSLTIQCQVDSQVTMMFWYRQQPGQSLTLIATANQGSEATYESGFVIDKFPISRPNLTFSTLTVSNMSPEDSSIYLCSVTGGQGDQPQHFGDGTRLSIL.

The CDR3 protein is CASSYSLHYPHTEAFF. The CDR3 DNA reads as TGTGCCAGCAGTTATTCCCTCCATTACCCCCACACTGAAGCTTTCTTT. The genes are TRBV12-3 or TRBV12-4 and TRBJ1-1, with D unresolved. Trimming took off 4 bases at V and 3 bases at J, with 18 bases between the two ends. The CDR3 covers 16 residues.

The V and J genes are TRBV20-1 and TRBJ2-2, with 7 bases matching TRBD2. Germline V gene sequence: CDR1 DFQATT, CDR2 SNEGSKA (reference sequence). The CDR3 loop spans 15 amino acids. V lost 4 bases, J lost 1 base, and 6 bases stayed unmatched. CDR3 residues: CSATSTSVNTGELFF. CDR3 sequence (DNA): TGCAGTGCTACTAGTACTAGCGTGAACACCGGGGAGCTGTTTTTT.

The table lists this clonotype with a few counts. CDR3 DNA sequence: TGTGCCAGCAGCTATAGGGATAAGGTCTGGGTGAAGAAAAACATTCAGTACTTC. Translating gives CASSYRDKVWVKKNIQYF. The chain joins TRBV2 to TRBJ2-4; no firm D call. CDR3 length: 18 residues. Trimming removed 6 bases from V and 4 bases from J, with 25 bases in between. The germline CDR1 and CDR2 sequences are SNHLY and FYNNEI.

This clonotype showed up many times. The chain links TRBV10-3 to TRBJ2-1; D could derive from TRBD1 or TRBD2 (5 bases each). The CDR3 consists of 13 residues. V lost 8 bases, J lost 6 bases, and 14 bases lay in between. Germline V gene sequence: CDR1 ENHRY, CDR2 SYGVKD. CDR3 sequence: CAIGTNRGNEQFF. For the CDR3, the DNA is TGTGCCATCGGGACGAATCGAGGCAATGAGCAGTTCTTC.

The rearrangement joins TRBV12-3 or TRBV12-4 to TRBJ2-5; no clear D. The V gene lost 6 bases and the J gene lost 5 bases, with 10 bases spanning the gap. The CDR3 contains 12 residues. The CDR3 spells CASSRVAETQYF. The CDR3 DNA follows: TGTGCCAGCAGCCGGGTCGCGGAGACCCAGTACTTC.

The gene calls are TRBV24-1 and TRBJ2-7; 8 bases are shared with TRBD1. With V trimmed by 4 bases and J by 2 bases, 6 bases remained unmatched. The germline CDR1 and CDR2 sequences are KGHDR and SFDVKD. CDR3 length: 15 amino acids. CDR3 DNA sequence: TGTGCCACCAGTGAAGGAGGACAGGGACCCTACGAGCAGTACTTC. It is translated as CATSEGGQGPYEQYF.

This clonotype was found many times. The chain is built from TRBV29-1 and TRBJ2-1, with D possibly matching TRBD1 (7 bases). The germline CDR1 and CDR2 sequences are SQVTM and ANQGSEA. Trimming left V 0 bases short and J 6 bases short, with 18 bases between. This CDR3 is 16 amino acids long. CDR3 sequence reads: CSVEDPQTGRINEQFF. CDR3 sequence (DNA): TGCAGCGTTGAAGATCCCCAGACAGGGAGGATCAATGAGCAGTTCTTC.

The sample holds many counts of this clonotype. The chain carries TRBV12-3 or TRBV12-4 and TRBJ2-1; TRBD2 matches 8 bases. The CDR3 totals 17 residues. The V gene end was trimmed by 2 bases and the J gene end by 4 bases; junction bases not matched to a gene: 10. CDR3: CASSLRLGGGKYNEQFF. Written as DNA, the CDR3 is TGTGCCAGCAGTTTAAGACTCGGCGGGGGGAAATACAATGAGCAGTTCTTC.

The J gene is TRBJ2-5, the V gene TRBV7-6, with D possibly matching TRBD1 (6 bases). Germline lookup yields CDR1 SGHVS and CDR2 FNYEAQ. CDR3 length: 16 amino acids. The germline V and J ends were trimmed by 1 base and 1 base, with 13 bases remaining between them. CDR3: CASSLDPRGLQETQYF. The CDR3 nucleotides are TGTGCCAGCAGCTTAGATCCCAGGGGTCTCCAAGAGACCCAGTACTTC.

Worth noting for this clonotype: This may be a read error, as it is one base from a much larger clone. This rearrangement joins TRBV12-3 or TRBV12-4 to TRBJ2-4; maybe TRBD1 (5 bases). The CDR3 covers 13 residues. DNA of the CDR3: TGTGCCAGCAGTAGTGACAGTCAAAACATTCAGCACTTC. Amino acid sequence: CASSSDSQNIQHF.

This clonotype occurred many times. The chain is built from TRBV5-1 and TRBJ2-5; D is possibly TRBD1 or TRBD2 (5 bases each). The germline V gene encodes CDR1 SGHRS and CDR2 YFSETQ. V lost 0 bases and J 0 bases, leaving 15 bases between the germline ends. The CDR3 covers 17 residues. The CDR3 bases are TGCGCCAGCAGCTTGGGAGGGGTGACGTTCGACCAAGAGACCCAGTACTTC. The encoded protein is CASSLGGVTFDQETQYF. Filled out from reference TRBV5-1 and TRBJ2-5, the complete variable domain reads KAGVTQTPRYLIKTRGQQVTLSCSPISGHRSVSWYQQTPGQGLQFLFEYFSETQRNKGNFPGRFSGRQFSNSRSEMNVSTLELGDSALYLCASSLGGVTFDQETQYFGPGTRLLVL.

This clonotype was counted only a few times. The rearrangement links TRBV10-3 to TRBJ2-3; 8 bases align to TRBD2. The junction had 1 base not matched to a gene; V was cut back by 1 base and J by 1 base. The germline V gene encodes CDR1 ENHRY and CDR2 SYGVKD. The CDR3 length is 15 residues. CDR3 coding DNA: TGTGCCATCAGTGAGTGGCGGGGGGGCACAGATACGCAGTATTTT. This gives the protein CAISEWRGGTDTQYF.

This clonotype came up a few times. V usage is TRBV28 and J usage is TRBJ1-5, with a tentative D call TRBD1 (5 bases). Germline CDR1 is MDHEN and CDR2 is SYDVKM. CDR3 length: 14 residues. Trimming took 3 bases from V and 5 from J, leaving 11 bases between them. The DNA for the CDR3 is TGTGCCAGCAGTTTTTGGGGGTCATATCAGCCCCAGCATTTT. Translating gives CASSFWGSYQPQHF.

This chain connects TRBV20-1 to TRBJ2-5, with D possibly TRBD1 on 5 matching bases. The ends were cut back, 2 bases at V and 3 bases at J, with 10 bases in the middle. Germline V CDR1 and CDR2: DFQATT, SNEGSKA (reference sequence). This CDR3 contains 13 residues. CDR3 sequence (DNA): TGCAGTGCTAGATATCAGGGTAAAGAGACCCAGTACTTC. It is translated as CSARYQGKETQYF.

This clonotype occurred many times. The chain recombines TRBV29-1 with TRBJ2-3; D may be TRBD1 (6 bases). From germline, CDR1 is SQVTM and CDR2 ANQGSEA. Trimming took 4 bases from V and 5 from J, leaving 13 bases between them. This CDR3 comprises 13 residues. The CDR3 reads CSVGPGVRDTQYF. Written as DNA, the CDR3 is TGCAGCGTTGGGCCAGGGGTAAGAGATACGCAGTATTTT.

This clonotype was seen at least ten times. The rearrangement uses TRBV10-3 and TRBJ2-7; D unresolved. The germline V and J ends were trimmed by 2 bases and 6 bases, with 14 bases remaining between them. CDR3 length equals 14 residues. CDR1 is ENHRY, CDR2 SYGVKD, per germline. The CDR3 loop is CAISESMALSEQYV. CDR3 in DNA: TGTGCCATCAGTGAGAGTATGGCCCTCAGCGAGCAGTACGTC.

This clonotype turned up a few times. The chain recombines TRBV20-1 with TRBJ2-4, with 7 bases identical to TRBD2. The trim removed 0 bases at V and 9 bases at J, leaving 5 bases unmatched. There are 13 residues in the CDR3. Germline V gives CDR1 DFQATT, CDR2 SNEGSKA (reference sequence). CDR3 nucleotide sequence: TGCAGTGCTAGAGACGGCGGGAGAGGCATTCAGTACTTC. Translated: CSARDGGRGIQYF.

This chain connects TRBV12-3 or TRBV12-4 to TRBJ2-5, with TRBD1 as a possible D gene (6 bases). V lost 4 bases and J lost 4, with 22 bases in between. This CDR3 region has 17 residues. DNA of the CDR3: TGTGCCAGCAGTTCCCTCGGGGCCAGCAGGGGTGGAGAGACCCAGTACTTC. This translates into CASSSLGASRGGETQYF.

The J gene is TRBJ2-3, the V gene TRBV11-2; TRBD2 agrees at 14 bases. Germline lookup yields CDR1 SGHAT and CDR2 FQNNGV. CDR3 size: 19 residues. Trimming cost V 1 base and J 1 base; bases outside gene matches: 7. The CDR3 DNA reads as TGTGCCAGCAGCTTAGTAGGGACTAGCGGGGGACTACGCACAGATACGCAGTATTTT. Translation gives CASSLVGTSGGLRTDTQYF.

The CDR3: CASSRTGDNEQFF. The CDR3 nucleotides read TGTGCCAGCAGCCGGACAGGGGACAATGAGCAGTTCTTC. The rearrangement joins TRBV11-2 to TRBJ2-1; 9 bases line up with TRBD1. This CDR3 contains 13 residues. V was clipped by 5 bases and J by 5 bases; unmatched bases: 1. The germline V gene encodes CDR1 SGHAT and CDR2 FQNNGV.